A single sample gave rise to the 29 T cell receptor beta chains below, sequenced in a study of blood T cell repertoires in COVID-19. The data were produced by immunoSEQ multiplex PCR, yet TCRdb's version contains in-frame clones alone and is incomplete. The sample has 200,000 to 250,000 clones, around 91% seen once. Input material: PBMCs or T cells enriched from blood (not recorded which). The receptors were sampled from a man aged 25 to 40 who had been exposed to COVID-19.

The CDR3 region has the DNA TGTGCCAGCAGCCCTTTGACTGTGAACACTGAAGCTTTCTTT. It codes for CASSPLTVNTEAFF. The chain links TRBV14 to TRBJ1-1, with D uncertain. Trimming pared 4 bases from V and 0 bases from J, leaving 9 bases between. The V gene's germline CDR1 is SGHDN and CDR2 FVKESK. The CDR3 has 14 residues.

The rearrangement joins TRBV6-2 or TRBV6-3 to TRBJ2-3, with TRBD2 matching over 10 bases. This CDR3 has 16 amino acids. Germline V lookup: CDR1 MNHEY, CDR2 SVGEGT. Losses at the gene ends were 0 bases for V and 5 bases for J; bases not matched to a gene: 5. The CDR3 sequence is CASSYSSGGIIDTQYF. CDR3 bases: TGTGCCAGCAGTTACTCTAGCGGGGGGATTATAGATACGCAGTATTTT.

V is TRBV7-2 and J is TRBJ2-1; 11 bases match TRBD2. The CDR3 loop spans 17 amino acids. Germline CDR1 is SGHTA and CDR2 is FQGNSA. V lost 1 base and J lost 8; bases outside the gene matches: 10. The CDR3: CASSLVAASGGHHEQFF. In nucleotides, the CDR3 is TGTGCCAGCAGCTTAGTGGCGGCTAGCGGGGGGCACCATGAGCAGTTCTTC.

This clone occurred once. This sequence joins TRBV5-1 and TRBJ2-3; 9 bases map to TRBD1. The trim removed 5 bases at V and 4 bases at J, leaving 8 bases unmatched. The CDR3 is 15 amino acids. Germline values: CDR1 SGHRS, CDR2 YFSETQ. CDR3: CASSPGTGSSDTQYF. CDR3 bases: TGCGCCAGCAGTCCCGGGACAGGGAGTTCAGATACGCAGTATTTT. The whole variable domain, filled in from reference TRBV5-1 and TRBJ2-3, reads KAGVTQTPRYLIKTRGQQVTLSCSPISGHRSVSWYQQTPGQGLQFLFEYFSETQRNKGNFPGRFSGRQFSNSRSEMNVSTLELGDSALYLCASSPGTGSSDTQYFGPGTRLTVL.

V and J are TRBV5-4 and TRBJ2-3; weak D call: TRBD2 (6 bases). V lost 0 bases, J lost 6 bases, and 8 bases lay in between. Germline V gene lookup returns CDR1 SGHNT and CDR2 YYREEE (reference sequence). This CDR3 contains 13 residues. In DNA, the CDR3 is TGTGCCAGCAGCTTGGCCGGGAGCGATACGCAGTATTTT. It translates to CASSLAGSDTQYF.

The chain has TRBV6-5 and TRBJ1-5, with TRBD1 as a possible D gene (6 bases). V was clipped by 6 bases and J by 4 bases, with 13 bases between them. CDR1 is MNHEY, CDR2 SVGAGI, per germline. There are 14 residues in the CDR3. CDR3 amino acids: CASRGEGVNQPQHF. CDR3 nucleotide sequence: TGTGCCAGCAGAGGGGAGGGGGTAAATCAGCCCCAGCATTTT.

V usage is TRBV6-5 and J usage is TRBJ2-7; 9 nucleotides match TRBD1. Germline loops: CDR1 MNHEY, CDR2 SVGAGI. CDR3 length: 13 amino acids. J gave up 3 bases and V 6 bases, and 3 bases lay outside the gene matches. CDR3 bases: TGTGCCAGCAGCCGGGACAGGGTCTACGAGCAGTACTTC. Translation: CASSRDRVYEQYF.

This sequence joins TRBV10-3 and TRBJ2-7, with no clear D. In germline, CDR1 is ENHRY, CDR2 SYGVKD. The CDR3 spans 14 residues. Trimming took off 3 bases at V and 1 base at J, with 10 bases between the two ends. The CDR3 is CAISDGRLSYEQYF. The DNA of the CDR3 is TGTGCCATCAGTGACGGCAGGCTTTCCTACGAGCAGTACTTC.

The chain uses TRBV18 and TRBJ1-2, with a weak D call TRBD1 (5 bases). V was clipped by 3 bases and J by 8 bases, with 10 bases between them. Germline V gene data show CDR1 as KGHSH and CDR2 as LQKENI. This CDR3 is 12 amino acids long. CDR3 sequence: CASSPSRGGYTF. The DNA of the CDR3 is TGTGCCAGCTCACCGTCTCGGGGGGGCTACACCTTC.

The chain is built from TRBV19 and TRBJ1-1; 8 nucleotides align to TRBD1. Trimming removed 5 bases from V and 5 bases from J; junction bases left unmatched: 4. Germline CDR1 and CDR2: LNHDA and SQIVND (reference sequence). CDR3 length: 13 residues. CDR3 protein: CASSGQGWTEAFF. The CDR3 DNA sequence: TGTGCCAGTAGTGGACAGGGTTGGACTGAAGCTTTCTTT.

The V and J genes are TRBV6-5 and TRBJ1-5; D possibly corresponds to TRBD1 (5 bases). V was clipped by 6 bases and J by 0 bases, with 12 bases between them. CDR3 length equals 15 residues. The germline CDR1 and CDR2 sequences are MNHEY and SVGAGI. The CDR3 protein is CASSSLTVSNQPQHF. The CDR3 DNA reads TGTGCCAGCAGCAGCCTGACAGTTAGCAATCAGCCCCAGCATTTT.

The chain has TRBV6-5 and TRBJ2-7; D may be TRBD2 (6 bases). The CDR3 covers 14 residues. The germline V gene encodes CDR1 MNHEY and CDR2 SVGAGI. V was trimmed by 6 bases and J by 3 bases, leaving 15 bases between them. In DNA form, the CDR3 reads TGTGCCAGCAGCGCATCCGGGGGTAGCTACGAGCAGTACTTC. Protein: CASSASGGSYEQYF.

The rearrangement joins TRBV27 to TRBJ1-2; D gene unclear. V was shortened by 0 bases and J by 4 bases, with 12 bases between the two germline ends. CDR3 size: 15 residues. From germline, CDR1 is MNHEY and CDR2 SMNVEV (reference sequence). The CDR3 here is CASSLSAGGVYGYTF. CDR3 nucleotides: TGTGCCAGCAGTTTATCCGCTGGCGGAGTCTATGGCTACACCTTC.

The chain uses TRBV5-3 and TRBJ1-2; D may be TRBD1 (5 bases). TRBV5-3 is placed among ORFs of uncertain function. CDR3 length equals 14 residues. The V end was cut by 3 bases, the J end by 7 bases, with 16 bases between. This chain's CDR3 is CARSSYRLPGGYTF. DNA for the CDR3: TGTGCCAGAAGCTCGTACAGGTTACCGGGTGGCTACACCTTC.

The chain carries TRBV5-1 and TRBJ2-5; possibly TRBD2 for D (5 bases). V was cut by 0 bases and J by 9 bases, with 12 bases left in between. The CDR3 spans 13 residues. Looked up from germline, CDR1 is SGHRS and CDR2 is YFSETQ. The CDR3 here is CASSLGLPRSQYF. The CDR3 region has the DNA TGCGCCAGCAGCTTGGGACTACCCCGTTCCCAGTACTTC.

The rearrangement uses TRBV6-5 and TRBJ2-5, with 8 positions matching TRBD2. Losses at the gene ends were 8 bases for V and 2 bases for J; bases not matched to a gene: 10. Germline loops: CDR1 MNHEY, CDR2 SVGAGI. The CDR3 runs to 15 residues. The CDR3: CASSAWRGEQETQYF. The CDR3 nucleotides are TGTGCCAGCTCCGCCTGGCGGGGGGAACAAGAGACCCAGTACTTC.

The DNA for the CDR3 is TGTGCCAGTAGTATAGGTGGACTCGCGAACACCGGGGAGCTGTTTTTT. Protein product: CASSIGGLANTGELFF. This chain joins TRBV19 and TRBJ2-2; D possibly corresponds to TRBD2 (5 bases). The CDR3 is made up of 16 amino acids. The germline V gene has CDR1 LNHDA and CDR2 SQIVND (reference sequence). V dropped 1 base and J dropped 0 bases, with 9 bases sitting between them.

This clone occurred a few times. The chain links TRBV5-4 to TRBJ2-6, with TRBD2 as a possible D gene (6 bases). The V gene's germline CDR1 is SGHNT and CDR2 YYREEE (reference sequence). V lost 4 bases, J lost 1 base, and 21 bases lay in between. CDR3 length: 19 amino acids. CDR3 in amino acids: CASSQPSGGVGSGANVLTF. CDR3 bases: TGTGCCAGCAGCCAGCCTTCCGGAGGGGTGGGGTCTGGGGCCAACGTCCTGACTTTC.

The chain combines TRBV3-1 (or the pseudogene TRBV3-2) with TRBJ1-2, with D unclear. Trimming left V 0 bases short and J 5 bases short, with 10 bases between. The CDR3 covers 14 residues. Germline values: CDR1 LGHDT, CDR2 YNNKEL (reference sequence). The CDR3 DNA follows: TGTGCCAGCAGCCAAGATCACGGGAATTATGGCTACACCTTC. This gives the protein CASSQDHGNYGYTF.

This clone turned up a few times. V usage is TRBV7-6 and J usage is TRBJ2-1; D is possibly TRBD2 (5 bases). Trimming stripped 5 bases from V and 7 bases from J, with 12 bases between. From germline, CDR1 is SGHVS and CDR2 FNYEAQ. The CDR3 has 13 residues. CDR3 DNA: TGTGCCAGCAGCCCCGCGGGCAGAAATGAGCAGTTCTTC. This translates into CASSPAGRNEQFF.

The J gene is TRBJ2-7, the V gene TRBV3-1 (or the pseudogene TRBV3-2); maybe TRBD2 (6 bases). This CDR3 contains 14 residues. V lost 4 bases, J lost 2 bases, and 12 bases lay in between. Germline values: CDR1 LGHDT, CDR2 YNNKEL (reference sequence). As DNA, the CDR3 is TGTGCCAGCAGCCTCTGGGACTCTACCTACGAGCAGTACTTC. Its translation: CASSLWDSTYEQYF.

The gene calls are TRBV2 and TRBJ2-2; 10 bases agree with TRBD2. Germline V lookup: CDR1 SNHLY, CDR2 FYNNEI. The CDR3 is 16 residues long. The junction had 4 bases not matched to a gene; V was cut back by 6 bases and J by 0 bases. CDR3 region: CASRNGLAANTGELFF. Written as DNA, the CDR3 is TGTGCCAGCAGAAACGGACTAGCGGCGAACACCGGGGAGCTGTTTTTT.

This chain links TRBV4-3 with TRBJ2-5, with 9 bases fitting TRBD2. The CDR3 is 15 amino acids. The germline V gene encodes CDR1 LGHNA and CDR2 YSLEER. The junction had 7 bases not matched to a gene; V was cut back by 1 base and J by 7 bases. In nucleotides, the CDR3 is TGCGCCAGCAGCCAAGGACTAGCGGCCAGAGGGACCCAGTACTTC. Translating gives CASSQGLAARGTQYF.

V usage is TRBV30 and J usage is TRBJ1-5; possibly TRBD1 for D (5 bases). Germline CDR1 GTSNPN, CDR2 SVGIG (reference sequence). V lost 0 bases and J 3 bases, leaving 12 bases between the germline ends. There are 15 residues in the CDR3. DNA for the CDR3: TGTGCCTGGAGTGTGGCAGGGACTTTCAATCAGCCCCAGCATTTT. It yields the protein CAWSVAGTFNQPQHF.

This chain joins TRBV27 and TRBJ1-6; a possible D gene is TRBD1 (5 bases). Looked up from germline, CDR1 is MNHEY and CDR2 is SMNVEV (reference sequence). V shed 0 bases and J shed 12 bases, with 15 bases lying between them. This CDR3 comprises 15 residues. In nucleotides, the CDR3 is TGTGCCAGCAGTTTATCGGACCAGGGCCGAGGACCCCTCCACTTT. Translating it yields CASSLSDQGRGPLHF.

A few counts support this clone. The chain employs TRBV4-2 and TRBJ1-2; D remains unclear. Germline V lookup: CDR1 LGHNA, CDR2 YNFKEQ. The CDR3 contains 16 residues. The V gene lost 0 bases and the J gene lost 4 bases, with 15 bases spanning the gap. The CDR3 nucleotides read TGTGCCAGCAGCCAAGATCACGCCGGGGAAACCTATGGCTACACCTTC. As protein: CASSQDHAGETYGYTF.

The rearrangement joins TRBV27 to TRBJ2-5; 14 nucleotides align to TRBD2. With V trimmed by 4 bases and J by 8 bases, 12 bases remained unmatched. Germline V CDR1 and CDR2: MNHEY, SMNVEV (reference sequence). The CDR3 contains 17 residues. CDR3 in amino acids: CASSSYPGLAGGPTQYF. Written as DNA, the CDR3 is TGTGCCAGCAGTTCCTATCCTGGACTAGCGGGGGGCCCAACCCAGTACTTC.

The chain recombines TRBV11-2 with TRBJ1-2; weak D call: TRBD1 (6 bases). Trimming removed 5 bases at V and 8 bases at J, with 24 bases between. CDR1 and CDR2 (germline): SGHAT, FQNNGV. The CDR3 consists of 16 residues. CDR3 coding DNA: TGTGCCAGCAGCCCCCTGGGGGGGCGAATTGTGCAGGGCTACACCTTC. The encoded protein is CASSPLGGRIVQGYTF.

The chain couples TRBV19 to TRBJ2-3; 10 positions agree with TRBD2. This CDR3 region has 15 residues. Germline values: CDR1 LNHDA, CDR2 SQIVND (reference sequence). The V segment lost 4 bases and the J segment 4 bases; nucleotides outside the gene matches: 5. The CDR3 loop reads CASSTVAGGPDTQYF. The CDR3 DNA is TGTGCCAGTAGTACCGTAGCGGGGGGCCCAGATACGCAGTATTTT.